These T cell receptor beta chains were read from a single sample in a study of beta chain features in type 1 diabetes. Clones were sequenced by immunoSEQ multiplex PCR, and TCRdb holds only the in-frame ones, with some missing. Here the sample spans 300,000 or so clones, approximately 13% being singletons. What was sequenced was naive CD4+ T cells from blood. The receptor source for this set is a woman aged 18-35 years with type 1 diabetes. CDR3s include the opening cysteine and the closing phenylalanine or tryptophan. A D gene is named only where the DNA matches it firmly.

v_call d_call cdr3_length cdr3_aa
TRBV18 . 15 CASSPPSTVETSYTF
TRBV25-1 TRBD2 14 CASSEWGGSDTQYF
TRBV4-3 TRBD1 15 CASSHGDRDDEKLFF
TRBV5-1 TRBD1 15 CASSPWTGPNYGYTF
TRBV9 . 16 CASPGNYCGPTDEQFF
TRBV5-1 TRBD2 17 CASSPEGLAGSTDTQYF
TRBV7-2 TRBD1 14 CASSYRDRNYGYTF
TRBV9 TRBD2 14 CASSVLAGVDEQFF
TRBV21-1 . 15 CASSRDRGYQETQYF
TRBV27 TRBD2 15 CASSLSGTNTGELFF
TRBV5-1 . 15 CASSSGLQYTDTQYF
TRBV18 TRBD1 17 CASSLLSRDRVHNEQFF
TRBV15 TRBD1 14 CATSSRTGKHEQYF
TRBV4-1 TRBD1 17 CASSQGSARGRDNEQFF
TRBV15 TRBD1 14 CATSRDPDRGSQHF
TRBV14 . 13 CASSQETGIPKYF
TRBV5-1 TRBD2 13 CASSLALAGEQFF
TRBV15 . 15 CATRGVGLNTGELFF
TRBV30 TRBD1 13 CAWLGQPNSPLHF
TRBV19 . 14 CASSIRGGNTEAFF
TRBV9 . 21 CASSPYPGGLVGPVSYNEQFF
TRBV19 TRBD2 15 CASSATGTSSREQFF